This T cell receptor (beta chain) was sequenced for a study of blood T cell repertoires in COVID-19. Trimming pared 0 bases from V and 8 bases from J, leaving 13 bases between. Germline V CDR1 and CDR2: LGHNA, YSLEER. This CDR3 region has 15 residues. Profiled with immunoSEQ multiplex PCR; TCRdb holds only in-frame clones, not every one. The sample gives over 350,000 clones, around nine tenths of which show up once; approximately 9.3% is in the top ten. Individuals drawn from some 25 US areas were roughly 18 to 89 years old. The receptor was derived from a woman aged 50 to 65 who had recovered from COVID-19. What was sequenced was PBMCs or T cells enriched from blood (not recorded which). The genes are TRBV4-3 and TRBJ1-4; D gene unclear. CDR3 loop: CASSQEISGFEKLFF. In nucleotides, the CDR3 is TGCGCCAGCAGCCAAGAAATATCAGGTTTCGAAAAACTGTTTTTT.